What follows are 31 T cell receptor beta chains derived from one specimen sequenced in a study of cytomegalovirus exposure and HLA in healthy donors. The PCR made use of 60 Vbeta and 13 Jbeta primers. TCRdb's table, derived via immunoSEQ multiplex PCR, lists solely in-frame clones and lacks some. The sample includes about 250,000 clones, 85% to 95% seen only once; the top ten take 1.5% to 2%. Material: PBMCs. These receptors originate from a girl between 2 and 10 years old in good health and CMV-seronegative.

The chain uses TRBV15 and TRBJ2-7; a weak D match, TRBD2 (6 bases). CDR1 is LNHNV, CDR2 YYDKDF, per germline (reference sequence). Trimming left V 1 base short and J 0 bases short, with 10 bases between. The CDR3 loop spans 15 amino acids. As DNA, the CDR3 is TGTGCCACCAGCAGAGGCGGGGTTAACTCCTACGAGCAGTACTTC. The encoded protein is CATSRGGVNSYEQYF.

This chain links TRBV5-6 with TRBJ2-5; D is perhaps TRBD1 (7 bases). Germline CDR1 is SGHDT and CDR2 is YYEEEE. This CDR3 has 13 residues. Trimming took off 7 bases at V and 2 bases at J, with 12 bases between the two ends. This CDR3 reads CASRRDSQETQYF. DNA for the CDR3: TGTGCCAGCCGGCGGGACAGTCAAGAGACCCAGTACTTC.

V gene TRBV7-9 combines with J gene TRBJ1-6, with a possible D match to TRBD1 (6 bases). The CDR3 consists of 15 residues. The V end was cut by 1 base, the J end by 5 bases, with 9 bases between. Germline V gene sequence: CDR1 SEHNR, CDR2 FQNEAQ (reference sequence). Here the CDR3 DNA reads TGTGCCAGCAGCTTAGACGGACAGCATAATTCACCCCTCCACTTT. Translating it yields CASSLDGQHNSPLHF.

The chain is built from TRBV7-8 and TRBJ1-1; 12 nucleotides agree with TRBD1. V gave up 5 bases and J gave up 0 bases; unmatched junction bases: 4. Per the germline V gene, CDR1 is SGHVS and CDR2 is FQNEAQ. This CDR3 spans 16 amino acids. The CDR3 DNA follows: TGTGCCAGCAGCACGGGACAGGGGGCGTTGAACACTGAAGCTTTCTTT. Translation: CASSTGQGALNTEAFF.

The rearrangement links TRBV6-1 to TRBJ1-4; D is perhaps TRBD1 (5 bases). The germline V and J ends were trimmed by 4 bases and 0 bases, with 12 bases remaining between them. The CDR3 covers 16 residues. The V gene's germline CDR1 is MNHNS and CDR2 SASEGT. CDR3 sequence: CASSVRQLTTNEKLFF. CDR3 sequence (DNA): TGTGCCAGCAGTGTTCGACAGCTAACAACTAATGAAAAACTGTTTTTT.

The rearrangement uses TRBV4-1 and TRBJ2-7; TRBD1 agrees at 7 bases. In germline, CDR1 is MGHRA, CDR2 YSYEKL. Losses at the gene ends were 5 bases for V and 3 bases for J; bases not matched to a gene: 10. The CDR3 is 15 amino acids. The CDR3 DNA is TGCGCCAGCAGCGGGCAACAGGGGCGAGGCTACGAGCAGTACTTC. Its protein product is CASSGQQGRGYEQYF.

CDR3 protein: CASRGQGAWGYTF. CDR3 sequence (DNA): TGTGCCAGCAGGGGACAGGGGGCCTGGGGCTACACCTTC. The chain joins TRBV27 to TRBJ1-2, with 12 bases aligning to TRBD1. J gave up 8 bases and V 6 bases, and 4 bases lay outside the gene matches. The CDR3 is 13 residues long. Germline V lookup: CDR1 MNHEY, CDR2 SMNVEV (reference sequence).

The V gene is TRBV5-5, the J gene TRBJ1-5; 7 bases align to TRBD1. The J segment lost 1 base and the V segment lost 3 bases, leaving 4 bases of the junction unmatched. The CDR3 length is 15 residues. CDR1 is SGHKS, CDR2 YYEKEE, per germline (reference sequence). In DNA, the CDR3 is TGTGCCAGCAGCTGGAAACAGGGGAGCAATCAGCCCCAGCATTTT. Protein sequence: CASSWKQGSNQPQHF.

This chain uses TRBV7-9 with TRBJ2-5; TRBD2 agrees at 10 bases. This CDR3 region has 16 residues. Germline CDR1 SEHNR, CDR2 FQNEAQ (reference sequence). V shed 5 bases and J 4 bases; nucleotides not matched to a gene: 10. CDR3: CASSGGGLAGVETQYF. The CDR3 DNA reads TGTGCCAGCAGCGGGGGGGGGCTAGCGGGAGTAGAGACCCAGTACTTC. The entire variable domain, with the rest obtained from reference TRBV7-9 and TRBJ2-5, is as follows: DTGVSQNPRHKITKRGQNVTFRCDPISEHNRLYWYRQTLGQGPEFLTYFQNEAQLEKSRLLSDRFSAERPKGSFSTLEIQRTEQGDSAMYLCASSGGGLAGVETQYFGPGTRLLVL.

The rearrangement links TRBV9 to TRBJ2-1; the D gene is possibly TRBD2 (5 bases). The germline gives CDR1 SGDLS, CDR2 YYNGEE. V gave up 3 bases and J gave up 4 bases, with 23 bases separating them. CDR3 length: 18 residues. This CDR3 is CASSGRPEAERTYNEQFF. CDR3 nucleotide sequence: TGTGCCAGCAGCGGGCGACCTGAAGCGGAGCGAACTTACAATGAGCAGTTCTTC.

The chain has TRBV7-9 and TRBJ2-7; a weak D match, TRBD1 (5 bases). CDR3 length equals 16 residues. Looked up from germline, CDR1 is SEHNR and CDR2 is FQNEAQ (reference sequence). V was shortened by 1 base and J by 1 base, with 14 bases between the two germline ends. CDR3 DNA: TGTGCCAGCAGCTTAGGGGCAGGGAAAGGATCCTACGAGCAGTACTTC. Its protein product is CASSLGAGKGSYEQYF.

The chain couples TRBV7-6 to TRBJ2-2; tentatively, D is TRBD1 (5 bases). Trimming pared 5 bases from V and 4 bases from J, leaving 8 bases between. CDR3 size: 13 residues. CDR1 and CDR2 (germline): SGHVS, FNYEAQ. The DNA for the CDR3 is TGTGCCAGCAGCCTGGACACCACCGGGGAGCTGTTTTTT. Its translation is CASSLDTTGELFF.

This chain's CDR3 is CASSAAGGSVTDTQYF. CDR3 sequence (DNA): TGTGCCAGCAGCGCGGCGGGGGGATCGGTCACAGATACGCAGTATTTT. This chain connects TRBV9 to TRBJ2-3; 8 positions match TRBD2. The CDR3 contains 16 residues. The germline CDR1 and CDR2 sequences are SGDLS and YYNGEE. V lost 3 bases, J lost 2 bases, and 8 bases stayed unmatched.

The chain carries TRBV6-6 and TRBJ1-1; TRBD1 matches at 9 bases. Germline V CDR1 and CDR2: MNHNY, SVGAGI (reference sequence). This CDR3 region has 16 residues. V gave up 2 bases and J gave up 5 bases; unmatched junction bases: 9. CDR3 region: CASSYNPGTGRTEAFF. In DNA form, the CDR3 reads TGTGCCAGCAGTTACAATCCCGGGACAGGGAGGACTGAAGCTTTCTTT.

This chain uses TRBV7-2 with TRBJ2-4, with TRBD2 matching over 10 bases. In germline, CDR1 is SGHTA, CDR2 FQGNSA. This CDR3 has 16 amino acids. Germline trimming cut 5 bases from V and 2 bases from J; bases unmatched to any gene: 6. The CDR3: CASSPSGGGTKNIQYF. CDR3 DNA sequence: TGTGCCAGCAGCCCCAGCGGGGGGGGAACCAAAAACATTCAGTACTTC.

The J gene is TRBJ1-2, the V gene TRBV6-5, with 7 bases aligning to TRBD1. V trimming: 4 bases; J trimming: 5 bases; junction bases outside the gene matches: 7. CDR1 and CDR2 from the germline V gene are MNHEY and SVGAGI. This CDR3 is 14 amino acids long. The DNA for the CDR3 is TGTGCCAGCAGTTTTCGTGAGACAGGGTATGGCTACACCTTC. The encoded protein is CASSFRETGYGYTF.

Written as DNA, the CDR3 is TGTGCCAGCAGTGAGGGGATGGGTAGCGGCCTGTGGAAACTGTTTTTT. This codes for CASSEGMGSGLWKLFF. This rearrangement joins TRBV27 to TRBJ1-4, with D maybe TRBD1 (5 bases). V shed 5 bases and J shed 11 bases, with 24 bases lying between them. The germline gives CDR1 MNHEY, CDR2 SMNVEV (reference sequence). This CDR3 region has 16 residues. Together with reference TRBV27 and TRBJ1-4, the CDR3 gives the full variable domain: EAQVTQNPRYLITVTGKKLTVTCSQNMNHEYMSWYRQDPGLGLRQIYYSMNVEVTDKGDVPEGYKVSRKEKRNFPLILESPSPNQTSLYFCASSEGMGSGLWKLFFGSGTQLSVL.

The V gene is TRBV5-6, the J gene TRBJ2-1; no reliable D call. Germline V gene data show CDR1 as SGHDT and CDR2 as YYEEEE. CDR3 length: 13 amino acids. The V gene lost 2 bases and the J gene lost 7 bases, with 10 bases spanning the gap. DNA for the CDR3: TGTGCCAGCAGCTTCCTAGATGGGAATGAGCAGTTCTTC. This sequence encodes CASSFLDGNEQFF.

This chain links TRBV28 with TRBJ1-6; no definite D call. Germline CDR1 reads MDHEN; CDR2 reads SYDVKM. V was cut by 6 bases and J by 5 bases, with 17 bases left in between. This CDR3 spans 16 amino acids. The CDR3 DNA reads as TGTGCCAGCAGGCTAACCGGGAGCGGCCATAATTCACCCCTCCACTTT. Protein product: CASRLTGSGHNSPLHF.

The chain joins TRBV5-4 to TRBJ2-1; 8 bases agree with TRBD2. Germline CDR1 SGHNT, CDR2 YYREEE (reference sequence). V lost 7 bases, J lost 15 bases, and 21 bases stayed unmatched. The CDR3 contains 15 residues. The CDR3 nucleotides read TGTGCCAGCGGGGAAGTGGGGGCAGCGGGGGTGGGAGGGTTCTTC. Translating it yields CASGEVGAAGVGGFF.

On this clone itself: An end of the junction differs from the germline gene, which may be a read error. V and J are TRBV4-2 and TRBJ2-2; 9 nucleotides line up with TRBD2. The CDR3 covers 16 residues. Germline V CDR1 and CDR2: LGHNA, YNFKEQ. CDR3 in amino acids: CANSPHSGGNTGELFF. The DNA for the CDR3 is TGTGCCAACAGCCCGCATAGCGGGGGGAACACCGGGGAGCTGTTTTTT.

V gene TRBV19 combines with J gene TRBJ2-7, with D possibly matching TRBD1 (7 bases). Trimming shortened V by 5 bases and J by 4 bases, and 15 bases separated the two germline ends. The CDR3 contains 14 residues. Germline lookup yields CDR1 LNHDA and CDR2 SQIVND (reference sequence). The CDR3 reads CASSGGGGGYEQYF. The CDR3 DNA sequence: TGTGCCAGTAGTGGCGGAGGGGGCGGTTACGAGCAGTACTTC.

As for this clone: In the same sample, other DNA sequences code for this CDR3. This sequence joins TRBV6-4 and TRBJ2-3; maybe TRBD2 (6 bases). V lost 5 bases, J lost 0 bases, and 9 bases lay in between. The CDR3 loop spans 14 amino acids. Germline V lookup: CDR1 MRHNA, CDR2 SNTAGT. This chain's CDR3 is CASSPGGSTDTQYF. The CDR3, as DNA: TGTGCCAGCAGTCCCGGAGGGAGCACAGATACGCAGTATTTT.

The J gene is TRBJ2-7, the V gene TRBV6-1; 8 bases line up with TRBD2. The ends lost 1 base at V and 2 bases at J; junction bases unmatched: 7. This CDR3 is built from 16 residues. Germline lookup yields CDR1 MNHNS and CDR2 SASEGT. The CDR3 DNA reads TGTGCCAGCAGTGAAGAACCCCCGGGACTAGCCTACGAGCAGTACTTC. Translating it yields CASSEEPPGLAYEQYF.

V gene TRBV18 combines with J gene TRBJ2-3; possible D gene TRBD2, 6 bases. This CDR3 region has 17 residues. V lost 0 bases and J lost 4, with 17 bases in between. The germline V gene encodes CDR1 KGHSH and CDR2 LQKENI. In DNA form, the CDR3 reads TGTGCCAGCTCACCACCGGTTTCTTCCGGGAGCGCAGATACGCAGTATTTT. This translates into CASSPPVSSGSADTQYF.

CDR3 sequence reads: CASSESWSQETQYF. CDR3 bases: TGTGCCAGCAGTGAGTCGTGGAGCCAAGAGACCCAGTACTTC. The chain uses TRBV6-4 and TRBJ2-5; D ambiguous. The CDR3 runs 14 residues. Germline-derived CDR1 and CDR2 are MRHNA and SNTAGT. Deletions cut 3 bases from V and 1 base from J, with 9 bases between.

V gene TRBV2 combines with J gene TRBJ2-1; 12 nucleotides agree with TRBD2. V shed 0 bases, J shed 4 bases, and the junction held 4 bases outside the gene matches. The CDR3 runs 17 residues. Germline CDR1 SNHLY, CDR2 FYNNEI. DNA for the CDR3: TGTGCCAGCAGTGAAGCGCTTACTAGCGGGGGGTACAATGAGCAGTTCTTC. Its protein is CASSEALTSGGYNEQFF.

This rearrangement joins TRBV5-1 to TRBJ2-7, with 7 bases aligning to TRBD1. The CDR3 is 16 residues long. J lost 5 bases, V lost 2 bases, and 13 bases had no gene match. Germline V gene sequence: CDR1 SGHRS, CDR2 YFSETQ. CDR3 nucleotides: TGCGCCAGCAGCTTCACCGACAGGGCGGTAGAGGACGAGCAGTACTTC. Amino acid sequence: CASSFTDRAVEDEQYF.

This clone appeared once. The chain combines TRBV6-1 with TRBJ1-1; D unclear. CDR1 is MNHNS and CDR2 is SASEGT in the germline V gene. The CDR3 runs 14 residues. V was shortened by 4 bases and J by 3 bases, with 12 bases between the two germline ends. The CDR3 coding sequence is TGTGCCAGCAGTGGAGAAACGGGGTACACTGAAGCTTTCTTT. It yields the protein CASSGETGYTEAFF.

This clone was observed a handful of times. The rearrangement uses TRBV5-4 and TRBJ2-2; D is uncertain. Trimming removed 5 bases from V and 6 bases from J, with 5 bases in between. The CDR3 contains 11 residues. The germline gives CDR1 SGHNT, CDR2 YYREEE (reference sequence). CDR3 bases: TGTGCCAGCAGAGAGGCCGGGGAGCTGTTTTTT. Its protein is CASREAGELFF.

This clone was detected once. The chain carries TRBV9 and TRBJ2-5, with a weak D call TRBD2 (6 bases). The germline gives CDR1 SGDLS, CDR2 YYNGEE. V lost 4 bases and J 2 bases, leaving 15 bases between the germline ends. The CDR3 length is 15 residues. CDR3 sequence (DNA): TGTGCCAGCAGCTCCACGGGGAGGCAGCAAGAGACCCAGTACTTC. Translation gives CASSSTGRQQETQYF.